This T cell receptor (beta chain) is drawn from a study of vaccination effects on CD4 cells after COVID-19. Whole-study context: Median timing of post-vaccine samples was 72 days after the second dose.

ViraFEST assay sequencing came after antigen-specific CD4+ T cells were expanded with viral peptide pools. Following culture for approximately ten days, CD4+ T cells were isolated. Either the BNT162b2 or mRNA-1273 vaccine was given to participants in two doses. The vaccine recipients had no prior SARS-CoV-2 infection, with negative nucleocapsid antibodies. The study, taken as a whole, reports: Vaccine- and infection-induced clones showed marked clonal contraction late following vaccination.

Only in-frame clones appear in the TCRdb table, and some are missing; sequencing was by immunoSEQ multiplex PCR. The data contain some 15,000 clones, about 75% of them singletons. Note on this clone: The antigen remains unidentified.

With 4 bases removed from V and 6 bases from J, the gap between germline ends came to 6 bases. Germline values: CDR1 LNHDA, CDR2 SQIVND (reference sequence). The CDR3 covers 12 residues. This clonotype was sampled from a human donor who received a COVID-19 vaccine. V gene TRBV19 combines with J gene TRBJ2-2, with D possibly being TRBD1 (5 bases). The material sequenced was CD4+ T cells from PBMCs cultured with HCoV-NL63 spike peptides, taken after COVID-19 vaccination. The CDR3 DNA reads TGTGCCAGTAGTAGGGGCGCCGGGGAGCTGTTTTTT. Translated: CASSRGAGELFF.